The present TCR beta chain was sequenced within a study of CD8 T cells in Susac syndrome. CDR3 size: 15 residues. Trimming removed 5 bases from V and 5 bases from J, with 15 bases in between. Germline V CDR1 and CDR2: SGHAT, FQDESV (reference sequence). Random hexamers were used to reverse transcribe the RNA input (about 0.5 to 1 ug). The amplification used immunoSEQ multiplex PCR on TCR beta CDR3; it spanned 54 Vbeta and 13 Jbeta. TCRdb passed the immunoSEQ multiplex PCR reads through MiXCR, listing each CDR3 protein once. This table holds 170,000 or so distinct CDR3 sequences, roughly 92% found once.

The sample taken for sequencing was CD4+ T cells from PBMCs. This TCR was recovered from a human donor with multiple sclerosis. This chain uses TRBV11-1 with TRBJ1-4; possibly TRBD1 for D (5 bases). The DNA for the CDR3 is TGTGCCAGCAGCCTAACGACGGGGGGGAATGAAAAACTGTTTTTT. Protein: CASSLTTGGNEKLFF.